Described below is a single T cell receptor beta chain sequence and its context. This specimen belongs to a study of blood T cell repertoires in COVID-19. Whole-study context: Samples taken during acute and convalescent COVID-19 were collected in the United States, Italy and Spain.

V was pared by 3 bases and J by 14 bases, with 9 bases of the junction left unmatched. The CDR3 extends over 14 amino acids. Germline V gene sequence: CDR1 SGHRS, CDR2 YFSETQ. Profiled with immunoSEQ multiplex PCR; TCRdb holds only in-frame clones, not every one. The sample records 200,000 to 300,000 clones, about 87% being singletons. The V and J genes are TRBV5-1 and TRBJ1-6, with 9 bases lining up with TRBD1. Sequencing was performed on PBMCs or T cells enriched from blood (not recorded which). This clonotype was obtained from a woman aged 40 to 50 with acute COVID-19. In DNA form, the CDR3 reads TGCGCCAGCAGCTGGGGACAGGGCTCGAGGTCCCTCCACTTT. This codes for CASSWGQGSRSLHF.